This TCR beta chain was obtained from a study of beta chain features in type 1 diabetes. Study-wide findings and caveats: Moderate but significant shortening of TCRB CDR3s was recorded in all four CD4+ subsets from Type 1 diabetes patients. Across patients, naive, central memory and Treg TCRB repertoires exhibited apparently greater similarity than was observed across healthy donors. Insertion counts at VDJ junctions were lower in type 1 diabetes patients, who also showed more deletions there.

The V end lost 0 bases, the J end lost 0 bases, and 9 bases lay between the germline ends. The CDR3 is made up of 16 amino acids. Germline assignment: CDR1 LGHNA and CDR2 YSLEER. The investigators reverse transcribed all of the isolated RNA, so they sequenced expressed TCRB transcripts. Data came from immunoSEQ multiplex PCR; TCRdb stores just in-frame clones and leaves some out. The top ten clones hold more than 0.095% of a sample with around 600,000 clones, under 15% of them seen once. As concerns this clone: Its antigen is currently unknown.

This receptor was taken from a young man with type 1 diabetes. The chain combines TRBV4-3 with TRBJ2-4, with D unclear. The specimen was naive CD4+ T cells from blood. The DNA for the CDR3 is TGCGCCAGCAGCCAAGATCGTGTTGAAGCCAAAAACATTCAGTACTTC. Amino acids: CASSQDRVEAKNIQYF.